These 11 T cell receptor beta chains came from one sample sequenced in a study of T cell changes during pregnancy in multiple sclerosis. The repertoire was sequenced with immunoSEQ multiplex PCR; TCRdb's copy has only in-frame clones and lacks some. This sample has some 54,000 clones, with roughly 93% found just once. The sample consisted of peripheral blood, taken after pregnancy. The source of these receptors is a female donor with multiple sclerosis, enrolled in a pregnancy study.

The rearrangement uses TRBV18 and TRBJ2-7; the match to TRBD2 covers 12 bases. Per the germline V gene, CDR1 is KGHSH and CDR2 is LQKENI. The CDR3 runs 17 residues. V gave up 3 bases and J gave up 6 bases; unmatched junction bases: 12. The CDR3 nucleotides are TGTGCCAGCTCACCGCGGCTAGCGGGAGGGCCCCGGGGCGAGCAGTACTTC. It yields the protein CASSPRLAGGPRGEQYF.

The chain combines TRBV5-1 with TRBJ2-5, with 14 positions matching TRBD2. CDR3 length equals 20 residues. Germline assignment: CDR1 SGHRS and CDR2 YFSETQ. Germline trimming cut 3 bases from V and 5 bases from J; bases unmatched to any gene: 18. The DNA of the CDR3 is TGCGCCAGCAGCTACCTGCACGCGACGGGACTAGCGGGAGAATTGGAGACCCAGTACTTC. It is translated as CASSYLHATGLAGELETQYF.

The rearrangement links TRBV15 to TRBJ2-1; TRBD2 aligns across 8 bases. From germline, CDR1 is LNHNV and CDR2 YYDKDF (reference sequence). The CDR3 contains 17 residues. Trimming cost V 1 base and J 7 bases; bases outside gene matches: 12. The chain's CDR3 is CATSRGSAGVERNEQFF. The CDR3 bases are TGTGCCACCAGCAGAGGGTCAGCGGGAGTGGAACGAAATGAGCAGTTCTTC.

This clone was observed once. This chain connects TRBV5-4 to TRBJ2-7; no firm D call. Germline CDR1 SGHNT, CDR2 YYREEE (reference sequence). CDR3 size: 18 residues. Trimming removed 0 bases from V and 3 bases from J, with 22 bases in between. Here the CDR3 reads CASSLVLGGTPSLYEQYF. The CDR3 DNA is TGTGCCAGCAGCTTGGTGCTAGGCGGCACCCCAAGTCTCTACGAGCAGTACTTC. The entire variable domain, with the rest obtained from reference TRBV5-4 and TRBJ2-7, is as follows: ETGVTQSPTHLIKTRGQQVTLRCSSQSGHNTVSWYQQALGQGPQFIFQYYREEENGRGNFPPRFSGLQFPNYSSELNVNALELDDSALYLCASSLVLGGTPSLYEQYFGPGTRLTVT.

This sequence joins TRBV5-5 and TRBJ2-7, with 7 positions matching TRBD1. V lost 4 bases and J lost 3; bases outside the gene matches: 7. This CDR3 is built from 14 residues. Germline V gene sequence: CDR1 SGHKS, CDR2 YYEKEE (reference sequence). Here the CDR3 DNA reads TGTGCCAGCAGCAGGGACAGAGGAGACTACGAGCAGTACTTC. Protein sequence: CASSRDRGDYEQYF.

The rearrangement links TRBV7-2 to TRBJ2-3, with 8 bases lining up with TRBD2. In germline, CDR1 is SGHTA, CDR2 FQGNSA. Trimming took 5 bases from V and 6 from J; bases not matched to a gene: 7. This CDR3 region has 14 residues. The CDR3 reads CASSRSGKADTQYF. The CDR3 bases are TGTGCCAGCAGCCGTAGCGGGAAGGCGGATACGCAGTATTTT.

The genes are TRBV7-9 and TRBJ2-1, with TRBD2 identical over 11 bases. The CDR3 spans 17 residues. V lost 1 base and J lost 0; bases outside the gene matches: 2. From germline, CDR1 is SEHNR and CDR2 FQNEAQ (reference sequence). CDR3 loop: CASSLGGLAGSYNEQFF. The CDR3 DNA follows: TGTGCCAGCAGCTTAGGCGGACTAGCGGGCTCCTACAATGAGCAGTTCTTC.

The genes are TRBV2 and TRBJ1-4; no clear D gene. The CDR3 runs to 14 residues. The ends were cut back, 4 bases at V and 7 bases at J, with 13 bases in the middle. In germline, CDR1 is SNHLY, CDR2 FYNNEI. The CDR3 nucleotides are TGTGCCAGCAGTGTCGACAAATTGAGTGAAAAACTGTTTTTT. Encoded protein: CASSVDKLSEKLFF.

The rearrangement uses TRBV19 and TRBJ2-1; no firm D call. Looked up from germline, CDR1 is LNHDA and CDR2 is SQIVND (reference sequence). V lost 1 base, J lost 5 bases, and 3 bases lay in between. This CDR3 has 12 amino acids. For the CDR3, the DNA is TGTGCCAGTAGTATAGCAGACAATGAGCAGTTCTTC. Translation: CASSIADNEQFF.

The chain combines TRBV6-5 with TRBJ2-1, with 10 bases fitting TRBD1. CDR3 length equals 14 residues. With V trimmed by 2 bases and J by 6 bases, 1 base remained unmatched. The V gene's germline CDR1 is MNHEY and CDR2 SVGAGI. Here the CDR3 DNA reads TGTGCCAGCAGTTACGGGACAGGGGTCAATGAGCAGTTCTTC. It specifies CASSYGTGVNEQFF.

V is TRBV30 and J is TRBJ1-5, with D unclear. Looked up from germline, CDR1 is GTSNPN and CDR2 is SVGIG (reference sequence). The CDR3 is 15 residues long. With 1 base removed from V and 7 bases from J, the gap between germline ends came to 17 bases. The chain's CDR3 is CAWSGRGSLGQPQHF. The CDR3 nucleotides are TGTGCCTGGAGTGGCCGGGGATCATTGGGGCAGCCCCAGCATTTT. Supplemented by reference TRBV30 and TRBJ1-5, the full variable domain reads SQTIHQWPATLVQPVGSPLSLECTVEGTSNPNLYWYRQAAGRGLQLLFYSVGIGQISSEVPQNLSASRPQDRQFILSSKKLLLSDSGFYLCAWSGRGSLGQPQHFGDGTRLSIL.